The present T cell receptor beta chain was sequenced within a study of blood T cell repertoires in COVID-19 (dated by TCRdb to the early 2020s). Background on the whole study: Collaborator samples came from the United States, Italy and Spain and covered acute and convalescent phases of COVID-19. The material from the prospective study consisted of cDNA or gDNA derived from T cells, B-cell-depleted T cells, or PBMCs. Subjects who had been exposed to COVID-19, were actively infected with it, or had recovered from it provided the deeply sampled blood TCRbeta repertoires that made up the dataset. The repertoires were released in a freely available public database intended as a resource for research on the immune response to SARS-CoV-2. Samples were obtained from the ongoing ImmuneRACE study (first 160 participants) and from over a thousand subjects provided by 6 global collaborators. A de-identified subject ID, COVID-19 status, age in years and sex were almost always included in the sample metadata. Where available, HLA class I and class II types were taken from metadata supplied by the sample provider and were not determined by assay-based typing.

Points the paper makes about the study in general: Clinical and demographic metadata were provided uncurated, with the amount varying by source and participant.

TCRbeta CDR3 regions were amplified from genomic DNA using the immunoSEQ Assay, a bias-controlled multiplex PCR. The study's processing was this. The number of nucleated cells in each sample was estimated by amplification of reference gene primers within the assay. To quantify the absolute abundance of each unique TCRbeta CDR3 rearrangement, sequence reads were collapsed and filtered. For each sample, productive Simpson clonality was calculated as the square root of Simpson's diversity index across productive rearrangements. The table was pulled from immuneACCESS by TCRdb, which kept in-frame rearrangements only. Such tables lose some clones; where checked, under half of the loss comes from unresolved V genes, and the rest has no known cause. V, J and clone size are those of that table, while D and trimming were read from the DNA. The sample table shows fewer than 350,000 clones, and 75% to 90% are seen once. About an eighth of the sample is in the top ten clones.

Notes on this clone: The antigen it recognizes is unknown. No base qualities exist here, and no much larger clone lies one base off it.

The CDR3 contains 13 residues, cysteine and phenylalanine counted. Of all the DNA, just the CDR3 is kept, 39 bases in frame from base 1. V was cut back by 6 bases and J by 6 bases, leaving a gap of 14 bases between them. According to the germline V gene, CDR1 reads WSHSY and CDR2 reads SAAADI. In Seattle, one collaborating source enrolled patients while the infection was active and tracked those patients longitudinally over the course of disease. The collaborating institutions used their own protocols to collect whole blood in K2EDTA tubes. For TCRbeta analysis, collaborators shipped samples in one of three forms: frozen whole blood, isolated PBMCs, or DNA extracted from either of those sample types.

The sequence derives from a woman in her seventies with COVID-19, enrolled during active disease. The sequence links TRBV10-2 to TRBJ1-2; a weak D assignment points to TRBD1 (5 bases agree). Input material: peripheral blood. The sequence in DNA is TGCGCCAGCAGAGGTGCAGGGCGAGATGGCTACACCTTC. It specifies CASRGAGRDGYTF.